A selection of T cell receptor beta chains follows, all from one sample in a study of T cell repertoires in cytomegalovirus infection. These receptors have no known antigen. Using its own MiXCR run on the reads, TCRdb lists one record per CDR3 protein. The data hold around 800,000 distinct CDR3 sequences, with 30% to 35% observed a single time. The sample in question was cultured CD8+ T cells from PBMCs, obtained from culture after CMV antigen stimulation. The origin of the receptors is a human donor in good health (CMV status not recorded). Some clones in this sample may be carry-over from other donors' samples. CDR3s include the opening cysteine and the closing phenylalanine or tryptophan. A D gene is named only where the DNA matches it firmly. Part of the rows lack a size; the others show once, few, many or a class for expanded clones.

D gene | J gene | clone size | V gene | CDR3 protein | CDR3 DNA
- | TRBJ2-7 | - | TRBV15 | CATSRGTTTYEQYF | TGTGCCACCAGCAGAGGAACCACGACCTACGAGCAGTACTTC
- | TRBJ1-5 | many | TRBV7-2 | CASSLVKGRSGNQPQHF | TGTGCCAGCAGCTTAGTAAAAGGTCGATCCGGCAATCAGCCCCAGCATTTT
- | TRBJ2-7 | - | TRBV6-2/TRBV6-3 | CASSEEAGTYEQYF | TGTGCCAGCAGTGAAGAAGCAGGGACCTACGAGCAGTACTTC
- | TRBJ1-2 | few | TRBV19 | CASFRSGGDGYTF | TGTGCCAGCTTTCGCTCCGGAGGGGATGGCTACACCTTC
- | TRBJ2-1 | - | TRBV24-1 | CATSDFKGYNEQFF | TGTGCCACCAGTGATTTTAAGGGATACAATGAGCAGTTCTTC
- | TRBJ2-3 | many | TRBV7-6 | CASSSNRGRRADTQYF | TGTGCCAGCAGCTCCAACAGGGGTAGGAGGGCAGATACGCAGTATTTT
TRBD2 | TRBJ2-1 | - | TRBV12-3/TRBV12-4 | CASRLRLAGDNEQFF | TGTGCCAGCAGACTAAGGCTAGCGGGGGACAATGAGCAGTTCTTC
TRBD1 | TRBJ1-1 | many | TRBV5-4 | CASSSPPGQENTEAFF | TGTGCCAGCAGCTCACCCCCGGGACAGGAGAACACTGAAGCTTTCTTT
TRBD1 | TRBJ2-1 | - | TRBV4-1 | CASSQDSSTGTYNEQFF | TGCGCCAGCAGTCAAGATTCTTCGACAGGGACCTACAATGAGCAGTTCTTC
TRBD1 | TRBJ1-2 | once | TRBV27 | CASSNIGTGIYGYTF | TGTGCCAGCAGTAACATCGGGACAGGGATCTATGGCTACACCTTC
- | TRBJ2-1 | many | TRBV12-3/TRBV12-4 | CASISSEQEGYNEQFF | TGTGCCAGCATCTCCTCCGAGCAGGAGGGGTACAATGAGCAGTTCTTC
- | TRBJ2-7 | - | TRBV3-1 | CASSSPGAWEQYF | TGTGCCAGCAGTTCTCCGGGGGCTTGGGAGCAGTACTTC
TRBD1 | TRBJ2-5 | few | TRBV5-6 | CASSLGGRGRRETQYF | TGTGCCAGCAGCTTGGGTGGCAGGGGGCGGAGAGAGACCCAGTACTTC
TRBD2 | TRBJ2-3 | few | TRBV6-5 | CASSTHFGAGENPRVTDTQYF | TGTGCCAGCAGTACCCATTTTGGAGCGGGGGAGAATCCGCGAGTCACAGATACGCAGTATTTT
TRBD1 | TRBJ2-7 | many | TRBV7-6 | CASSSPEQGTYEQYF | TGTGCCAGCAGCTCCCCCGAACAGGGGACCTACGAGCAGTACTTC
TRBD1 | TRBJ2-5 | - | TRBV6-1 | CANQTGGKFETQYF | TGTGCCAACCAGACAGGGGGCAAGTTTGAGACCCAGTACTTC
TRBD1 | TRBJ1-4 | - | TRBV9 | CASSAGTGVEKLFF | TGTGCCAGCAGCGCCGGGACAGGGGTTGAAAAACTGTTTTTT
- | TRBJ1-1 | few | TRBV7-9 | CASSLSRPFEALF | TGTGCCAGCAGCCTTAGCAGGCCCTTTGAAGCTCTCTTT
- | TRBJ2-1 | - | TRBV15 | CATSRDQGGTYNEQFF | TGTGCCACCAGCAGAGATCAGGGGGGGACCTACAATGAGCAGTTCTTC
- | TRBJ2-2 | - | TRBV4-3 | CASSQEQGLLGELFF | TGCGCCAGCAGCCAAGAACAGGGACTTTTAGGGGAGCTGTTTTTT
- | TRBJ1-5 | - | TRBV28 | CASSDPDYSNQPQHF | TGTGCCAGCAGCGACCCGGACTATAGCAATCAGCCCCAGCATTTT
- | TRBJ1-2 | - | TRBV6-2/TRBV6-3 | CASSYISRYGYTF | TGTGCCAGCAGTTACATCTCCCGCTATGGCTACACCTTC
- | TRBJ1-2 | few | TRBV4-1 | CASSQEVGFGSNYGYTF | TGCGCCAGCAGCCAAGAGGTTGGCTTTGGGTCTAACTATGGCTACACCTTC
- | TRBJ2-2 | - | TRBV19 | CATDRKAWTGELFF | TGTGCCACAGACAGGAAGGCGTGGACCGGGGAGCTGTTTTTT
- | TRBJ2-1 | many | TRBV28 | CASSPDRSSYNEQFF | TGTGCCAGCAGTCCTGACAGAAGCTCCTACAATGAGCAGTTCTTC
- | TRBJ1-6 | - | TRBV27 | CASSLSLRRLGSYNSPLHF | TGTGCCAGCAGTTTATCGCTAAGGAGATTGGGCTCCTATAATTCACCCCTCCACTTT
- | TRBJ2-5 | many | TRBV12-3/TRBV12-4 | CASSFDLPRDNQETQYF | TGTGCCAGCAGTTTTGACCTCCCGAGGGACAACCAAGAGACCCAGTACTTC
- | TRBJ2-3 | - | TRBV6-1 | CASSEVGGTDTQYF | TGTGCCAGCAGTGAAGTCGGAGGCACAGATACGCAGTATTTT
TRBD2 | TRBJ2-7 | - | TRBV2 | CASSELGGLAVYEQYF | TGTGCCAGCAGTGAGCTAGGTGGACTAGCAGTCTACGAGCAGTACTTC
TRBD1 | TRBJ1-1 | many | TRBV7-9 | CASSSTGVGYNAEAFF | TGTGCCAGCAGCTCGACAGGGGTCGGTTATAACGCTGAAGCTTTCTTT
- | TRBJ2-7 | - | TRBV25-1 | CASRGPAAYEQYF | TGTGCCAGCAGGGGACCCGCAGCCTACGAGCAGTACTTC
- | TRBJ1-3 | many | TRBV7-8 | CASSSRDISGNTIYF | TGTGCCAGCAGCTCCCGGGACATCTCTGGAAACACCATATATTTT
- | TRBJ2-7 | - | TRBV7-9 | CASGLSFEQYF | TGTGCCAGCGGACTTAGTTTCGAGCAGTACTTC
- | TRBJ1-1 | - | TRBV19 | CASSPGGGHTEAFF | TGTGCCAGTAGTCCCGGAGGGGGGCATACTGAAGCTTTCTTT
- | TRBJ1-5 | few | TRBV28 | CASSFEGTAENQPQHF | TGTGCCAGCAGTTTTGAAGGCACAGCTGAAAATCAGCCCCAGCATTTT
- | TRBJ1-5 | - | TRBV29-1 | CSVGESYSNQPQHF | TGCAGCGTTGGGGAATCTTATAGCAATCAGCCCCAGCATTTT